The T cell receptor beta chain under discussion was sequenced for a study of technical replicates of blood from a few donors. The length of the CDR3 is 18 residues. V was clipped by 1 base and J by 3 bases; unmatched bases: 11. Germline-derived CDR1 and CDR2 are KGHSH and LQKENI. TCRdb's copy holds only in-frame clones and misses some; the assay was immunoSEQ multiplex PCR. The repertoire holds 85,000 or so clones, with 90% to 95% as singletons. The sample comprised T cells isolated from PBMCs. This TCR derives from a human donor in good health. The chain combines TRBV18 with TRBJ2-3, with 9 positions matching TRBD2. The CDR3 here is CASSPRGSRLADTDTQYF. The CDR3 nucleotides are TGTGCCAGCTCACCACGAGGTTCAAGACTAGCGGATACAGATACGCAGTATTTT. Based on the CDR3 plus reference TRBV18 and TRBJ2-3, the full variable domain is NAGVMQNPRHLVRRRGQEARLRCSPMKGHSHVYWYRQLPEEGLKFMVYLQKENIIDESGMPKERFSAEFPKEGPSILRIQQVVRGDSAAYFCASSPRGSRLADTDTQYFGPGTRLTVL.